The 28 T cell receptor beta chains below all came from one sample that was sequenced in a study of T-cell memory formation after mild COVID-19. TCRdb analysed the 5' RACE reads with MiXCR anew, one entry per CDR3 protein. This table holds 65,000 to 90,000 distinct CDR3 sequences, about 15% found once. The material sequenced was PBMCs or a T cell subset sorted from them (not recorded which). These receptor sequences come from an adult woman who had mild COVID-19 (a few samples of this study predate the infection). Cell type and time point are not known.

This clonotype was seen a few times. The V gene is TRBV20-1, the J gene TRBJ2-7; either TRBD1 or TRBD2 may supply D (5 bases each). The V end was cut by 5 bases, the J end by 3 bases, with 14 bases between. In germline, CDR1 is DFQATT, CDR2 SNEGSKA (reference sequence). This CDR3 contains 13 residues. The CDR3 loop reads CSALGPTNYEQYF. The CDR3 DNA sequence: TGCAGTGCTCTGGGACCCACGAACTACGAGCAGTACTTC.

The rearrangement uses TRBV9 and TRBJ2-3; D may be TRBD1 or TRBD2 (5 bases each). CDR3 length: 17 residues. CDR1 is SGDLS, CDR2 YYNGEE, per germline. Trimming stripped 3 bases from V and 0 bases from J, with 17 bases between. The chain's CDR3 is CASSAEGRPFSTDTQYF. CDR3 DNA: TGTGCCAGCAGCGCCGAGGGACGTCCCTTTAGCACAGATACGCAGTATTTT.

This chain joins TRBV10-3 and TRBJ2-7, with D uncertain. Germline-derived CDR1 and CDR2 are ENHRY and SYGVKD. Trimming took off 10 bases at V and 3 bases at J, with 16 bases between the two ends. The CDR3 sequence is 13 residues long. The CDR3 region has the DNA TGTGCCACCTCCACCGGATGGGACTACGAGCAGTACTTC. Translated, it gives CATSTGWDYEQYF.

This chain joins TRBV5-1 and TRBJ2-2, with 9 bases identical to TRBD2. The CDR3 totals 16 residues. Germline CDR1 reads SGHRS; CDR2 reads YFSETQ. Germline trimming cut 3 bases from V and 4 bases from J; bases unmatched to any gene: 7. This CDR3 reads CASSSNSGGGTGELFF. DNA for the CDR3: TGCGCCAGCAGCTCAAATAGCGGGGGAGGCACCGGGGAGCTGTTTTTT.

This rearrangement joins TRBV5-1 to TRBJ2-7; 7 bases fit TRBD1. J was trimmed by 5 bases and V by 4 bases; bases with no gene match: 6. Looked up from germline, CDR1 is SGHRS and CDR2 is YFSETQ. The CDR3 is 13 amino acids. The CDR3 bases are TGCGCCAGCAGCCTAAACAGGGGCCACGAGCAGTACTTC. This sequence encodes CASSLNRGHEQYF.

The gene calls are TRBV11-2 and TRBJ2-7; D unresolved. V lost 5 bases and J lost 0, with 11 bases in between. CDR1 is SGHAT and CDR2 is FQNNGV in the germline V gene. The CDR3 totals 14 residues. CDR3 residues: CASSPEISSYEQYF. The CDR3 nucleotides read TGTGCCAGCAGCCCAGAGATTTCCTCCTACGAGCAGTACTTC.

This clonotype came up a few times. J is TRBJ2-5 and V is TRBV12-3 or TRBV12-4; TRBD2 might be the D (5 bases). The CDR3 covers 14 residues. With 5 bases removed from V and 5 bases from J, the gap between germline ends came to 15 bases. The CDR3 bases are TGTGCCAGCAGTCTGGACTTCTCCGGGGAGACCCAGTACTTC. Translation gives CASSLDFSGETQYF.

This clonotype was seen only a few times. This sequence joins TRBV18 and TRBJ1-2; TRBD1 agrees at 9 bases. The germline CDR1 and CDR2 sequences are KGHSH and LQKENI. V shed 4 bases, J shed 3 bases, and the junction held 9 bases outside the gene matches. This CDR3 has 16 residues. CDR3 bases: TGTGCCAGCTCACGATTCGGGGACAGGGATCACTATGGCTACACCTTC. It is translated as CASSRFGDRDHYGYTF.

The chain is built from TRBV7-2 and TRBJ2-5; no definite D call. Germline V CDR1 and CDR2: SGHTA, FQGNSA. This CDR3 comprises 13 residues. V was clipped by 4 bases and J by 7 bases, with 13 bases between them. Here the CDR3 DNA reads TGTGCCAGCAGCTCCCAAGGTTCCGGGACCCAGTACTTC. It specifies CASSSQGSGTQYF.

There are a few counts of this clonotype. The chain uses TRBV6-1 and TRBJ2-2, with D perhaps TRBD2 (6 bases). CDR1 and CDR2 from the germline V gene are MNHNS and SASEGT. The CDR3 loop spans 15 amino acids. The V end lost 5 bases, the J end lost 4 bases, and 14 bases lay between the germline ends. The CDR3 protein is CASSPLRESTGELFF. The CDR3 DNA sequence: TGTGCCAGCAGTCCCCTCCGGGAGTCCACCGGGGAGCTGTTTTTT.

The CDR3 is CASSLVWAHEQFF. The CDR3, as DNA: TGTGCCAGCAGCTTGGTATGGGCTCATGAGCAGTTCTTC. This rearrangement joins TRBV5-6 to TRBJ2-1, with unresolved D. The CDR3 is made up of 13 amino acids. The ends were cut back, 0 bases at V and 8 bases at J, with 9 bases in the middle. From germline, CDR1 is SGHDT and CDR2 YYEEEE.

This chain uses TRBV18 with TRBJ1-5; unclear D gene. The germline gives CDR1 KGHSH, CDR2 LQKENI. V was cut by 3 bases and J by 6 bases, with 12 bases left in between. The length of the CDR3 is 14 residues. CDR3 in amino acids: CASSPGGIGQPQHF. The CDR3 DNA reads TGTGCCAGCTCACCCGGAGGGATCGGTCAGCCCCAGCATTTT.

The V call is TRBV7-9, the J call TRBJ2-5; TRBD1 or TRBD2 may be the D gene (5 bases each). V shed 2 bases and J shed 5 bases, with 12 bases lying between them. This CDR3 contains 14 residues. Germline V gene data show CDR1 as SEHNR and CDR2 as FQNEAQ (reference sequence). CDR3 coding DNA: TGTGCCAGCAGCTTACGAGGGGCCGGGGAGACCCAGTACTTC. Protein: CASSLRGAGETQYF.

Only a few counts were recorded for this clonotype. The CDR3 is CASSSLGFTDTQYF. The CDR3 bases are TGTGCCAGCAGCTCCCTAGGGTTCACAGATACGCAGTATTTT. The gene calls are TRBV7-6 and TRBJ2-3; D unresolved. The CDR3 length is 14 residues. CDR1 is SGHVS and CDR2 is FNYEAQ in the germline V gene. The ends were cut back, 4 bases at V and 2 bases at J, with 10 bases in the middle. The full variable domain, completed using reference TRBV7-6 and TRBJ2-3, is GAGVSQSPRYKVTKRGQDVALRCDPISGHVSLYWYRQALGQGPEFLTYFNYEAQQDKSGLPNDRFSAERPEGSISTLTIQRTEQRDSAMYRCASSSLGFTDTQYFGPGTRLTVL.

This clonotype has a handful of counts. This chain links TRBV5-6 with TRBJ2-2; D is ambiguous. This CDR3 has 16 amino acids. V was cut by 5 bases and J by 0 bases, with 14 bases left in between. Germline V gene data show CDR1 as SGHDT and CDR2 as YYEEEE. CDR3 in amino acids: CASRSFEEPNTGELFF. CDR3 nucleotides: TGTGCCAGCAGGTCATTCGAAGAACCGAACACCGGGGAGCTGTTTTTT.

CDR3 nucleotides: TGCAGTGCGCAAGACTACAGGGAGTCCCTGGATACGCAGTATTTT. It codes for CSAQDYRESLDTQYF. The chain has TRBV20-1 and TRBJ2-3; weak D call: TRBD1 (6 bases). The ends were cut back, 6 bases at V and 6 bases at J, with 22 bases in the middle. Germline CDR1 reads DFQATT; CDR2 reads SNEGSKA (reference sequence). The CDR3 length is 15 residues.

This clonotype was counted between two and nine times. CDR3 protein: CASSYTYTRGYYEQYF. CDR3 bases: TGTGCCAGCAGTTACACTTATACGCGGGGATACTACGAGCAGTACTTC. The chain couples TRBV6-5 to TRBJ2-7; a weak D match, TRBD2 (6 bases). V dropped 2 bases and J dropped 3 bases, with 17 bases sitting between them. CDR3 length: 16 residues. Germline CDR1 and CDR2: MNHEY and SVGAGI.

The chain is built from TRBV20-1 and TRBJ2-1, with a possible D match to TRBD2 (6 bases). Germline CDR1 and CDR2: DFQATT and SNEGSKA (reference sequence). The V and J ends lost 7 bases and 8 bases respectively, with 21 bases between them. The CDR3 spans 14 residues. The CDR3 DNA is TGCAGTGGCGAGGCGCGGGGCGGGCGGGATGAGCAGTTCTTC. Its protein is CSGEARGGRDEQFF.

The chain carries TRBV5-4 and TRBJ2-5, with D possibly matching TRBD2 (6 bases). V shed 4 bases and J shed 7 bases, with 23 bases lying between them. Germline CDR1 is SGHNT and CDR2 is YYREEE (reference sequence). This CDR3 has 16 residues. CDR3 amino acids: CASSPVSGPGRGTQYF. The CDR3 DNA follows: TGTGCCAGCAGCCCGGTATCGGGCCCCGGGCGGGGGACCCAGTACTTC.

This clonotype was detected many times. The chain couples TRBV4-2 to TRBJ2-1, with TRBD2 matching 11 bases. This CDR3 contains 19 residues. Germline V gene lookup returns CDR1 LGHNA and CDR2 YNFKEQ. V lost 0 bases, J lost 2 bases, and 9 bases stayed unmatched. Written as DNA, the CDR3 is TGTGCCAGCAGCCAAGAAGAGACTAGCGGGACTCTTCCCTACAATGAGCAGTTCTTC. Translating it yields CASSQEETSGTLPYNEQFF.

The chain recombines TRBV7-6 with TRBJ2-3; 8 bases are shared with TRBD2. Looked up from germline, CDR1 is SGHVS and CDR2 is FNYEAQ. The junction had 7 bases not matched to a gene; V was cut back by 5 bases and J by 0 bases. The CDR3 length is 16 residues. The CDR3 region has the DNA TGTGCCAGCAGCCCGGGGGGGGGGCCCAGCACAGATACGCAGTATTTT. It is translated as CASSPGGGPSTDTQYF.

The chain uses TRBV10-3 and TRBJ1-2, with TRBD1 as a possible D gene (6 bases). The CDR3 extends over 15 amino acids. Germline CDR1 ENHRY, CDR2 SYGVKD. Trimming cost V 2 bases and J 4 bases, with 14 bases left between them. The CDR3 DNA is TGTGCCATCAGTGAGCGGTCAGGGGCGAGCTATGGCTACACCTTC. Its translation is CAISERSGASYGYTF.

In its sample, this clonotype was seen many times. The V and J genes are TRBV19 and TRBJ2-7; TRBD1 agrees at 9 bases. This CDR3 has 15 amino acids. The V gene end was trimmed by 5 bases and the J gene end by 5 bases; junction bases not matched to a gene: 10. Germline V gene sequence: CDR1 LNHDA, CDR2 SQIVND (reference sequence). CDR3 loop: CASSGPGQGFHEQYF. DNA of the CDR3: TGTGCCAGTAGTGGCCCGGGACAGGGATTTCACGAGCAGTACTTC.

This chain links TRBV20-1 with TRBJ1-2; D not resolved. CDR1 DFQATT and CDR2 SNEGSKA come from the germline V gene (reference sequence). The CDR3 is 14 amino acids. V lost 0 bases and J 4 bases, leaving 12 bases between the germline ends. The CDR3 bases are TGCAGTGCTAGAGATCAAGCCGGCCCCTATGGCTACACCTTC. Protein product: CSARDQAGPYGYTF.

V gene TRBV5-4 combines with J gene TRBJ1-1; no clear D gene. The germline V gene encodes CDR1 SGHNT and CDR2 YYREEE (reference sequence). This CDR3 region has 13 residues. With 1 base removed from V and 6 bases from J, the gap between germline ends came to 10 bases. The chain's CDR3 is CASSLTLSAEAFF. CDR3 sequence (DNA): TGTGCCAGCAGCTTGACACTGAGTGCTGAAGCTTTCTTT.

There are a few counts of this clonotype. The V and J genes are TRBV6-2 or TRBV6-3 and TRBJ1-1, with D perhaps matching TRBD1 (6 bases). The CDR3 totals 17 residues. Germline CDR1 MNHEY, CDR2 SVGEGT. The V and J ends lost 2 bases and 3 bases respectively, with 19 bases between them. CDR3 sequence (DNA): TGTGCCAGCAGTTACCTCCCACAGGGACCTGAGGACACTGAAGCTTTCTTT. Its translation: CASSYLPQGPEDTEAFF.

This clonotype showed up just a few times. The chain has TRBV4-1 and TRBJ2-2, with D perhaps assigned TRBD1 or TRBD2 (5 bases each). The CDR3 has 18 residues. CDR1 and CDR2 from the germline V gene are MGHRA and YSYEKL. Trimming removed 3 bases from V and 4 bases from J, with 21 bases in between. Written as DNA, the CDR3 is TGCGCCAGCAGCCATGTTTGGGGCGCAAGCGGCGCCACCGGGGAGCTGTTTTTT. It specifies CASSHVWGASGATGELFF.

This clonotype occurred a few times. CDR3 amino acids: CASSHSEVQETQYF. The CDR3 DNA reads TGTGCCAGCAGCCACTCAGAGGTCCAAGAGACCCAGTACTTC. This chain links TRBV3-1 with TRBJ2-5; no definite D call. V was cut by 3 bases and J by 1 base, with 9 bases left in between. Germline CDR1 LGHDT, CDR2 YNNKEL (reference sequence). The CDR3 covers 14 residues.